This T cell receptor beta chain was recovered during a study of control samples from healthy donors and cancer patients (dated by TCRdb to the early 2020s). The library was obtained by the immunoSEQ multiplex PCR assay. TCRdb holds this immuneACCESS table with in-frame rearrangements only. Some clones are missing; in checked studies, unresolved V genes explain under half, and the rest has no known cause. For this sample there are about 100,000 clones; 75% to 90% appear just once. The top ten constitute less than 8.5% of the sample. Its CDR3 holds 15 amino acids, cysteine through phenylalanine. Only the CDR3 region is kept as DNA, spanning 45 bases read in frame from base 1. From the germline V gene, CDR1 is MNHEY and CDR2 is SVGEGT. Germline trimming: 1 base from V, 5 bases from J; junction bases outside gene matches: 8. Notes on this clone: The antigen this receptor binds is unknown. It has no much larger one-base neighbor in the sample; base qualities were not kept.

The receptor was isolated from a man aged 30-40 years in good health. The sequencing sample was made of blood. The chain uses TRBV6-2 or TRBV6-3 and TRBJ2-7; 7 bases in the middle match TRBD2. This receptor has the CDR3 CASSYWGRAVHEQYF. The DNA is as follows: TGTGCCAGCAGTTACTGGGGGAGGGCCGTCCACGAGCAGTACTTC.